A single sample gave rise to the 4 T cell receptor beta chains below, sequenced in a study of blood T cells in healthy people across ages (dated by TCRdb to 2013 to 2016). Libraries were made using 5' RACE. A second about 7 to 12 cycle PCR used a sample-barcoded 5' primer and a J-beta primer mix. The raw public reads went through TCRdb reprocessing: fastp at Q25, MiXCR clone calling, in-frame beta chains kept. One record per CDR3 amino acid sequence lists the most common genes and DNA. The sample table lists some 1.8 million distinct CDR3 sequences, about 39% of them with a count of one. Of the sample, more than 20% falls within the top ten clones. Material for sequencing was blood. Receptors were obtained from a human donor in good health.

Only a few counts were recorded for this clonotype. This chain connects TRBV20-1 to TRBJ1-2, with D possibly being TRBD1 (6 bases). V was pared by 2 bases and J by 8 bases, with 21 bases between. CDR3 length: 15 residues. Germline values: CDR1 DFQATT, CDR2 SNEGSKA (reference sequence). The CDR3 DNA sequence: TGCAGTGCTAGAACCCTAGGCAGGGGCCTTGGGGGCTACACCTTC. Its protein is CSARTLGRGLGGYTF.

Worth noting for this clonotype: A much bigger clone sits one base away, suggesting this may be a read error. The J gene is TRBJ2-1, the V gene TRBV10-3; weak D call: TRBD1 (8 bases). V shed 8 bases and J shed 8 bases, with 13 bases lying between them. Germline V CDR1 and CDR2: ENHRY, SYGVKD. This CDR3 has 12 residues. In nucleotides, the CDR3 is TGTGCCATCGGACAGGGAGGGGATGAGCAGTTCTTC. Its protein is CAIGQGGDEQFF.

This chain links TRBV4-3 with TRBJ2-3, with D possibly being TRBD1 or TRBD2 (5 bases each). From germline, CDR1 is LGHNA and CDR2 YSLEER. The CDR3 loop spans 17 amino acids. V was clipped by 0 bases and J by 2 bases, with 15 bases between them. The DNA for the CDR3 is TGCGCCAGCAGCCAAGATCGTATAGATGGGACCACAGATACGCAGTATTTT. Amino acid sequence: CASSQDRIDGTTDTQYF.

The sample holds a few counts of this clonotype. The V gene is TRBV3-1, the J gene TRBJ1-2, with D perhaps matching TRBD1 (6 bases). The CDR3 covers 15 residues. Trimming pared 2 bases from V and 1 base from J, leaving 11 bases between. Germline V CDR1 and CDR2: LGHDT, YNNKEL (reference sequence). CDR3 residues: CASSQRGRGNYGYTF. The CDR3 bases are TGTGCCAGCAGCCAACGGGGCAGGGGTAACTATGGCTACACCTTC.